A single sample gave rise to the 4 T cell receptor beta chains below, sequenced in a study of T cells after yellow fever vaccination. TCRdb used MiXCR to reprocess the 5' RACE reads, holding one entry per CDR3 protein. The table has some 670,000 distinct CDR3 sequences, roughly 12% seen once. The sequenced sample was PBMCs, obtained on the day of the yellow fever booster vaccination. The source is a man aged 25 to 45 who received the YFV17D yellow fever vaccine.

The rearrangement uses TRBV18 and TRBJ2-2; either TRBD1 or TRBD2 may supply D (5 bases each). CDR3 length: 17 residues. Trimming took off 3 bases at V and 4 bases at J, with 18 bases between the two ends. The germline V gene encodes CDR1 KGHSH and CDR2 LQKENI. The CDR3 DNA follows: TGTGCCAGCTCACCGCCGGGACGCCTGTCGACCACCGGGGAGCTGTTTTTT. Its protein is CASSPPGRLSTTGELFF.

V and J are TRBV12-3 or TRBV12-4 and TRBJ2-3, with D perhaps TRBD1 (5 bases). Trimming pared 6 bases from V and 0 bases from J, leaving 13 bases between. The CDR3 length is 15 residues. CDR3 nucleotide sequence: TGTGCCAGCAGCTCGAGACAGATCAGCACAGATACGCAGTATTTT. Translation gives CASSSRQISTDTQYF.

This chain joins TRBV20-1 and TRBJ2-3; the D gene is possibly TRBD2 (6 bases). CDR3 size: 12 residues. V was trimmed by 6 bases and J by 8 bases, leaving 15 bases between them. Germline assignment: CDR1 DFQATT and CDR2 SNEGSKA (reference sequence). The CDR3 coding sequence is TGCAGTGCCCGCATGGCGGAGGGTACGCAGTATTTT. This sequence encodes CSARMAEGTQYF.

This clonotype was observed a few times. The chain combines TRBV7-3 with TRBJ2-7; D possibly uses TRBD1 or TRBD2 (7 bases each). Trimming removed 5 bases from V and 7 bases from J, with 15 bases in between. Germline V CDR1 and CDR2: SGHTA, FQGTGA. CDR3 length: 13 amino acids. The CDR3 DNA sequence: TGTGCCAGCAGCGCGAACAGGGGAGGGGAGCAGTACTTC. Translated, it gives CASSANRGGEQYF.